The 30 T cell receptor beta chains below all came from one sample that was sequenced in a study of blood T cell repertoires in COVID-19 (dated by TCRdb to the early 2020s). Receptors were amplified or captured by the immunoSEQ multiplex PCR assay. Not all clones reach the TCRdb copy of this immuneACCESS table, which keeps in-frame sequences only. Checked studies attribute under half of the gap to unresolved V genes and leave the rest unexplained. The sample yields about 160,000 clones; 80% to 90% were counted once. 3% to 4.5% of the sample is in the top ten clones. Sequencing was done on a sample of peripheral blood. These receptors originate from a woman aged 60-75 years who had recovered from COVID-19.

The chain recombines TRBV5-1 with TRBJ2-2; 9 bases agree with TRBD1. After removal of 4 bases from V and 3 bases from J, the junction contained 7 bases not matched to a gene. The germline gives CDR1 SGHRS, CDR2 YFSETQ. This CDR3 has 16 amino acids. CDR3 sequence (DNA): TGCGCCAGCAGCACGGGGACAGGGTTTCACACCGGGGAGCTGTTTTTT. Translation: CASSTGTGFHTGELFF.

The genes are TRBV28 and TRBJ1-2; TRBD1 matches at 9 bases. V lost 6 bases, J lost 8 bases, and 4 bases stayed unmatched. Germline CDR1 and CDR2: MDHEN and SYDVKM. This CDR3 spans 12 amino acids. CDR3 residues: CASSNRGRGYTF. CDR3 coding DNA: TGTGCCAGCAGCAACAGGGGGCGAGGCTACACCTTC.

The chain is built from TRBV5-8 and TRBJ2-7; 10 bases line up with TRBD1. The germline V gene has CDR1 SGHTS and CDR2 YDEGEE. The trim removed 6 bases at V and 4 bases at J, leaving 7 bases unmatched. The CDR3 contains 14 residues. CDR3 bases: TGTGCCAGCACCGACGGGACAGGGGTATACGAGCAGTACTTC. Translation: CASTDGTGVYEQYF.

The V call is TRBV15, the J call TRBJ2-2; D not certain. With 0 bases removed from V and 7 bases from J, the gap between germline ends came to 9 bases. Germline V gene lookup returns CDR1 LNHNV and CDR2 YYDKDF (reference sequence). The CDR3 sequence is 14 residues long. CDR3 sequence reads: CATSRDRAGGELFF. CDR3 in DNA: TGTGCCACCAGCAGAGATCGAGCCGGCGGGGAGCTGTTTTTT.

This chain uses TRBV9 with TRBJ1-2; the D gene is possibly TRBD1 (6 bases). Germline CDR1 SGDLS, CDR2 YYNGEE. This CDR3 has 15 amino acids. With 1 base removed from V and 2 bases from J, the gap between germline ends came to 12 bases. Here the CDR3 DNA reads TGTGCCAGCAGCGTAACGGGACACGGAAACTATGGCTACACCTTC. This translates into CASSVTGHGNYGYTF.

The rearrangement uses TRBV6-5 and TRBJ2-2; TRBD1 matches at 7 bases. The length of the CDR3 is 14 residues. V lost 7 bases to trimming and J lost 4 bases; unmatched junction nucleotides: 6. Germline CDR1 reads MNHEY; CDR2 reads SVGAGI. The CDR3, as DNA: TGTGCCAGCAATAGGGACAGAGGCACCGGGGAGCTGTTTTTT. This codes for CASNRDRGTGELFF.

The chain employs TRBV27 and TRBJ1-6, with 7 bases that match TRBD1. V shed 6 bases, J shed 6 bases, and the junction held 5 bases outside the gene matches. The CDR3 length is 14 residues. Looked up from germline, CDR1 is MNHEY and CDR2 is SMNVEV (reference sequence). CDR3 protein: CASRDRDSNSPLHF. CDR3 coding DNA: TGTGCCAGCAGAGACCGGGACAGTAATTCACCCCTCCACTTT.

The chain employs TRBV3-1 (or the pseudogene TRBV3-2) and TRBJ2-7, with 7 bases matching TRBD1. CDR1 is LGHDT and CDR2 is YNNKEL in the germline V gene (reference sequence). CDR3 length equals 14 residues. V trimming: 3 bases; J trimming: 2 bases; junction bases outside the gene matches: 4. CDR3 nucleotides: TGTGCCAGCAGCCAGGGGGACAGTCCCTACGAGCAGTACTTC. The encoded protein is CASSQGDSPYEQYF.

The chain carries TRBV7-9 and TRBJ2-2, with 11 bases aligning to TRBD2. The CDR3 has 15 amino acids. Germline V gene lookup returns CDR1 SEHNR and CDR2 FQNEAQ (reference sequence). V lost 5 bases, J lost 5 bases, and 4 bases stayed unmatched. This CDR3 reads CASSPGLAGTGELFF. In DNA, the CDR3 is TGTGCCAGCAGCCCTGGACTAGCGGGTACCGGGGAGCTGTTTTTT.

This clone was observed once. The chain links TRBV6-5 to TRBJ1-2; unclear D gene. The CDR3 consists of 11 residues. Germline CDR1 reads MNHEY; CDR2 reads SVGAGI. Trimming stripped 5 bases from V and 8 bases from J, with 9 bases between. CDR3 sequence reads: CASSTSLGYTF. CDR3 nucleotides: TGTGCCAGCAGTACATCCTTAGGCTACACCTTC.

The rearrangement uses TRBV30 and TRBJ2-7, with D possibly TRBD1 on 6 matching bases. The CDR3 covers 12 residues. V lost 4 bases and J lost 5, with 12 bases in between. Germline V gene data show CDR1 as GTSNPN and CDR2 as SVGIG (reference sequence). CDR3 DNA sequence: TGTGCCTGGACTACAGGGACCCACGAGCAGTACTTC. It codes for CAWTTGTHEQYF.

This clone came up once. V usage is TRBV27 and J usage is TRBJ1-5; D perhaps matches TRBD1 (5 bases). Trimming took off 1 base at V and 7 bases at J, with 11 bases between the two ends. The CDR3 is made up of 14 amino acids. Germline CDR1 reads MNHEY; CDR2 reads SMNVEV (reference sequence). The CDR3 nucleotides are TGTGCCAGCAGTTTATGGGCCGGGGGGCAGCCCCAGCATTTT. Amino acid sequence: CASSLWAGGQPQHF.

CDR3 nucleotides: TGTGCCAGCAGCCATCAGCCGGGACAGGGGTCACAAGAGACCCAGTACTTC. Its protein product is CASSHQPGQGSQETQYF. V is TRBV6-2 or TRBV6-3 and J is TRBJ2-5; 10 bases match TRBD1. The J segment lost 2 bases and the V segment lost 6 bases, leaving 12 bases of the junction unmatched. Germline V gene lookup returns CDR1 MNHEY and CDR2 SVGEGT. CDR3 length: 17 residues.

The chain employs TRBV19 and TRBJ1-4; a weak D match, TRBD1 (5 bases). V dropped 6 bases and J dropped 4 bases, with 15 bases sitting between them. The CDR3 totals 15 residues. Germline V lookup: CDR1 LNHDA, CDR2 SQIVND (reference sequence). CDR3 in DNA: TGTGCCAGTAGCTCGCGACAGCTGATTAATGAAAAACTGTTTTTT. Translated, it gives CASSSRQLINEKLFF.

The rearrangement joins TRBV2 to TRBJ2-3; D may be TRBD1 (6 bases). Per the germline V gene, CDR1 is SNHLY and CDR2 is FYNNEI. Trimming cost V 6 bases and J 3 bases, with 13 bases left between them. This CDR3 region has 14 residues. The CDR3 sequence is CASRQGSATDTQYF. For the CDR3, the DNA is TGTGCCAGCAGGCAGGGGTCGGCGACAGATACGCAGTATTTT.

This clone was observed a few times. The CDR3 protein is CASSAGPYNSPLHF. In DNA form, the CDR3 reads TGTGCCAGCAGCGCGGGTCCCTATAATTCACCCCTCCACTTT. The chain recombines TRBV6-5 with TRBJ1-6; the D is unclear. V lost 6 bases and J 2 bases, leaving 8 bases between the germline ends. The germline V gene encodes CDR1 MNHEY and CDR2 SVGAGI. This CDR3 has 14 amino acids.

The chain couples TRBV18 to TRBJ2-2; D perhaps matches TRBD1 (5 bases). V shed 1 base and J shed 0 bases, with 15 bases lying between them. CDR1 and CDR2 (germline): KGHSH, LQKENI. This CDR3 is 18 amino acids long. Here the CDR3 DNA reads TGTGCCAGCTCACCACGCTTCACAGGCCTACCGAACACCGGGGAGCTGTTTTTT. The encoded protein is CASSPRFTGLPNTGELFF.

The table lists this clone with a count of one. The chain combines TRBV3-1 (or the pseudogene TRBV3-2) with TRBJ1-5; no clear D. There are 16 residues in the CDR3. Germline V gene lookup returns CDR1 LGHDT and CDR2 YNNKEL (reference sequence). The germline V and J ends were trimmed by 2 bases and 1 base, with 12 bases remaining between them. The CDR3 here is CASSQQSGLSNQPQHF. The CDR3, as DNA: TGTGCCAGCAGCCAACAGAGTGGACTAAGCAATCAGCCCCAGCATTTT.

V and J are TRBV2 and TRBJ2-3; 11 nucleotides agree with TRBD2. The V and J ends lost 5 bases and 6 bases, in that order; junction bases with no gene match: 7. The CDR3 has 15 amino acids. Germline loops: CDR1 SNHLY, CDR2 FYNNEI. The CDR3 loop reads CASSISGGAGDTQYF. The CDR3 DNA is TGTGCCAGCAGTATTAGCGGGGGGGCCGGCGATACGCAGTATTTT.

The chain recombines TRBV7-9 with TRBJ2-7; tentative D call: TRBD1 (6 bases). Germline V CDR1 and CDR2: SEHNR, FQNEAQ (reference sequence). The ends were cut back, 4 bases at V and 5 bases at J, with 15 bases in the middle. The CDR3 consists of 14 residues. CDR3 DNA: TGTGCCAGCAGCTCAGGACCAGCAGGGGACGAGCAGTACTTC. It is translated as CASSSGPAGDEQYF.

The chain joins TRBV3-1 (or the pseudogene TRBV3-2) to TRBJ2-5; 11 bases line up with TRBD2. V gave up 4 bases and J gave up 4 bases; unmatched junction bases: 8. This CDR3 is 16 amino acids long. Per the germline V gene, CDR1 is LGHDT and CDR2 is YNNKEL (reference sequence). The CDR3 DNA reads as TGTGCCAGCAGCCCTTGGGGTAGCGGGGGGGCAGAGACCCAGTACTTC. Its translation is CASSPWGSGGAETQYF.

CDR3 in amino acids: CASSPGLLRLNSPLHF. For the CDR3, the DNA is TGTGCCAGCAGCCCGGGACTTCTTCGGTTAAATTCACCCCTCCACTTT. This chain joins TRBV11-2 and TRBJ1-6; the D gene is possibly TRBD1 (5 bases). Trimming shortened V by 5 bases and J by 7 bases, and 18 bases separated the two germline ends. The CDR3 runs to 16 residues. Germline V lookup: CDR1 SGHAT, CDR2 FQNNGV.

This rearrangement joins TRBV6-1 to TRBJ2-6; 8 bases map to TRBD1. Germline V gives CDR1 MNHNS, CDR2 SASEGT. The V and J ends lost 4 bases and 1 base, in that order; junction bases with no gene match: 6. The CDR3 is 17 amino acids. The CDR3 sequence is CASSAGTGTSGANVLTF. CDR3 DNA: TGTGCCAGCAGTGCCGGGACAGGAACATCTGGGGCCAACGTCCTGACTTTC.

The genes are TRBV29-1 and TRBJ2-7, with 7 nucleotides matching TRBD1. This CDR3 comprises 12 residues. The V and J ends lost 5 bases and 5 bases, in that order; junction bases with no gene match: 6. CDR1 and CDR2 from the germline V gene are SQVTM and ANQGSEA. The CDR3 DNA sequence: TGCAGCGTTATCAGAGGGGGCGACGAGCAGTACTTC. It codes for CSVIRGGDEQYF.

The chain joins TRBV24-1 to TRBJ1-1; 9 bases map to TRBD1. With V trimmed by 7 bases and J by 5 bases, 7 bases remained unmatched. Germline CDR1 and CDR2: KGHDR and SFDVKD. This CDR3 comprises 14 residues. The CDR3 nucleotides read TGTGCCACCAGCCCCGGGACAGGGAGGACTGAAGCTTTCTTT. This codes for CATSPGTGRTEAFF.

The DNA of the CDR3 is TGTGCCAGCCGAAGACGGTCCGGGAACATAAACTATGGCTACACCTTC. Protein sequence: CASRRRSGNINYGYTF. This chain joins TRBV7-2 and TRBJ1-2; unclear D gene. In germline, CDR1 is SGHTA, CDR2 FQGNSA. CDR3 length: 16 residues. V lost 8 bases, J lost 2 bases, and 21 bases lay in between.

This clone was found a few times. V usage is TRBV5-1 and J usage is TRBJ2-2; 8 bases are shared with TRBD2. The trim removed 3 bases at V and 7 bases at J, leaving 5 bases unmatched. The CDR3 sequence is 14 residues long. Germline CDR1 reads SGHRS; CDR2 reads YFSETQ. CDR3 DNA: TGCGCCAGCAGCTCGGGACTAGTTGGCGGGGAGCTGTTTTTT. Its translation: CASSSGLVGGELFF.

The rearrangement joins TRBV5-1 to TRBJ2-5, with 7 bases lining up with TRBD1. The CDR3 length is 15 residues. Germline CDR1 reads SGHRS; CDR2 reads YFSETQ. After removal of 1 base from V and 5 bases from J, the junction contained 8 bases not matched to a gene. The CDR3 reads CASSLTDRAAETQYF. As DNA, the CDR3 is TGCGCCAGCAGCTTGACCGACAGGGCGGCGGAGACCCAGTACTTC.

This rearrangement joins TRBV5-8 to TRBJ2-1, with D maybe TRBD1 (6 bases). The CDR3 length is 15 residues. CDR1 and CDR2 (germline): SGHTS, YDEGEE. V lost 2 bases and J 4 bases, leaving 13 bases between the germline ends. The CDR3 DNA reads TGTGCCAGCAGCTTACAGGGAAGGAGGTACAATGAGCAGTTCTTC. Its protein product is CASSLQGRRYNEQFF.

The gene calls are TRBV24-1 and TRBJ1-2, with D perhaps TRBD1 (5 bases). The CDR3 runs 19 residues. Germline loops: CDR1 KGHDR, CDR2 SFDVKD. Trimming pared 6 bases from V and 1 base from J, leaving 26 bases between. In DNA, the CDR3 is TGTGCCACCAGTCCTGGGTTTTGGACCGGGGGAGACAGTAACTATGGCTACACCTTC. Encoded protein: CATSPGFWTGGDSNYGYTF.